This T cell receptor (beta chain) derives from a study of blood T cells in healthy people across ages. Study-wide results and limits: What prevented conclusive comparison of naive and antigen-experienced cells was that PBMCs were unsorted. Long-lived donors exceeded aged donors in naive CD4+ cells and diversity.

Per germline, CDR1 SGHTA and CDR2 FQGNSA. The CDR3 totals 14 residues. Note on this clonotype: The antigen remains undetermined. Its ends do not fully match the called genes, so a read error is possible.

The authors ran a second PCR of roughly 6 to 12 cycles using a sample-barcoded 5' primer and a J-beta primer mix. Every cDNA molecule bore a tag from a template-switch adaptor containing 12 random nucleotides. Each CDR3 protein gets one entry after TCRdb re-called the 5' RACE reads with MiXCR. The sample lists 500,000 to 700,000 distinct CDR3 sequences, 25% to 30% occurring once. Donation came from healthy Caucasian individuals in Russia who were aged roughly 6 to 100. The genes are TRBV7-2 and TRBJ2-1, with no clear D. This TCR was recovered from a woman aged 80 or over in good health. The sample was blood. CDR3 in amino acids: CASSLGAVNNERFF. The DNA for the CDR3 is TGTGCCAGCAGCTTAGGGGCAGTAAACAATGAGCGGTTCTTC.